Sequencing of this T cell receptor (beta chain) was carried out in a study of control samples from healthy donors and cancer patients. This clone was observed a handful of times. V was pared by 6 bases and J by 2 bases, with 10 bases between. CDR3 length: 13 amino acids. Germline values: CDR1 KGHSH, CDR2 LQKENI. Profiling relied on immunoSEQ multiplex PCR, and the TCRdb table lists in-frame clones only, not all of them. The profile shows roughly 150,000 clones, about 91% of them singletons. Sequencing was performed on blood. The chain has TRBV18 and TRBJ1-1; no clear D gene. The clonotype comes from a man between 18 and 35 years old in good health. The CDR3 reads CASSQLDNTEAFF. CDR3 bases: TGTGCCAGCTCGCAATTAGATAACACTGAAGCTTTCTTT.